These T cell receptor beta chains were read from a single sample in a study of glioma-infiltrating T cells after dendritic cell vaccination. Assay: immunoSEQ multiplex PCR; the TCRdb copy retains only in-frame clones and omits some. The sample consists of tens of thousands of clones, roughly 90% of them appearing once. Sequenced material: blood, taken after dendritic cell vaccination. The receptor set was obtained from a human donor with glioblastoma. CDR3s include the opening cysteine and the closing phenylalanine or tryptophan. A D gene is named only where the DNA matches it firmly. Not all rows give a size; the values are once, few, many and, for expanded clones, a class.

v_call	j_call	clone_size	d_call	cdr3_nt	cdr3_aa
TRBV18	TRBJ2-5	once	.	TGTGCCAGCTCACCACGCAGAGAGACCCAGTACTTC	CASSPRRETQYF
TRBV5-4	TRBJ1-3	.	.	TGTGCCAGCAGCTTGGCAGGGGTTTCTGGAAACACCATATATTTT	CASSLAGVSGNTIYF
TRBV7-9	TRBJ2-5	.	TRBD1	TGTGCCAGCAGCTTAGCGCCGACAGGGTATACAGAGACCCAGTACTTC	CASSLAPTGYTETQYF
TRBV28	TRBJ2-1	.	TRBD2	TGTGCCAGCAGTTTATTCCCCCGGCGGGAGGGCCTCGGCAATGAGCAGTTCTTC	CASSLFPRREGLGNEQFF
TRBV7-2	TRBJ1-3	few	.	TGTGCCAGCAGCAAAGTCGGACAGAGCTCTGGAAACACCATATATTTT	CASSKVGQSSGNTIYF
TRBV5-1	TRBJ2-3	once	TRBD2	TGCGCCAGCAGCTTGCAACTAGCGGGATTTAGGGATACGCAGTATTTT	CASSLQLAGFRDTQYF
TRBV5-5	TRBJ1-2	.	TRBD1	TGTGCCAGCAGCGCAAGACAGGGCCAGGCCTATGGCTACACCTTC	CASSARQGQAYGYTF
TRBV7-3	TRBJ2-7	few	TRBD2	TGTGCCAGCAGCTTAAGACTAGCGGGAGTGAACGAGCAGTACTTC	CASSLRLAGVNEQYF
TRBV7-8	TRBJ2-5	.	.	TGTGCCAGCAGCTTCGACACAGGACGATACATAAAAGAGACCCAGTACTTC	CASSFDTGRYIKETQYF
TRBV28	TRBJ2-5	once	.	TGTGCCAGCAGCCGATTAACCATCCTAACAGGGAAAGAGACCCAGTACTTC	CASSRLTILTGKETQYF
TRBV4-1	TRBJ1-5	once	TRBD1	TGCGCCAGCAGCCGTTGGACAGGCTCGGGGCAGCCCCAGCATTTT	CASSRWTGSGQPQHF
TRBV5-1	TRBJ2-1	.	TRBD2	TGCGCCAGCAGCATGGGACTAGCGGAATACAATGAGCAGTTCTTC	CASSMGLAEYNEQFF
TRBV7-9	TRBJ2-3	.	.	TGTGCCAGCAGCTTAATGGTCGCGGCCCGTTTCGATTTT	CASSLMVAARFDF
TRBV18	TRBJ1-1	.	.	TGTGCCAGCTCACCACCGACAGTCATGAACACTGAAGCTTTCTTT	CASSPPTVMNTEAFF
TRBV25-1	TRBJ1-2	.	.	TGTGCCAGCAGTGAGGCGGGGGTCTACACCTTC	CASSEAGVYTF
TRBV27	TRBJ2-3	.	.	TGTGCCAGCAGTTTGTGGGGCGTAGCGCAGTATTTT	CASSLWGVAQYF
TRBV4-3	TRBJ1-3	.	.	TGCGCCAGCAGCCAAGAATGGGGCAATCCCGGAAACACCATATATTTT	CASSQEWGNPGNTIYF
TRBV7-3	TRBJ2-3	once	TRBD2	TGTGCCAGCAGCCCTCAAGCGGGAGCAAGAGATACGCAGTATTTT	CASSPQAGARDTQYF
TRBV6-6	TRBJ1-1	.	.	TGTGCCAGCAGTTACGAGTTCACTGAAGCTTTCTTT	CASSYEFTEAFF
TRBV30	TRBJ1-2	.	.	TGTGCCTGGAGTGTACCGGAGAAATACTATGGCTACACCTTC	CAWSVPEKYYGYTF
TRBV28	TRBJ1-2	.	.	TGTGCCAGCAACCTATCGCAGGGGTCGGGGTTTAGTGGCTACACCTTC	CASNLSQGSGFSGYTF
TRBV10-3	TRBJ2-3	.	TRBD2	TGTGCCATCAGCCGACTAGCGGGAGGGCCCAGCACAGATACGCAGTATTTT	CAISRLAGGPSTDTQYF
TRBV5-1	TRBJ2-7	.	TRBD1	TGCGCCAGCAGCTCGGACAGGGGGAACTACGAGCAGTACTTC	CASSSDRGNYEQYF
TRBV27	TRBJ1-2	.	TRBD1	TGTGCCAGCAGTACTGACAGGGGGGTCTATGGCTACACCTTC	CASSTDRGVYGYTF
TRBV21-1	TRBJ2-2	.	.	TGTGCCAGCACCTCCTCGGCGGGAGGAGGCGCCGGGGAGCTGTTTTTT	CASTSSAGGGAGELFF
TRBV6-1	TRBJ2-3	.	.	TGTGCCAGCAGTGAATTGGGGCGGGGGCCGGAGGATACGCAGTATTTT	CASSELGRGPEDTQYF
TRBV28	TRBJ1-5	.	TRBD1	TGTGCCAGCAGTCCACACAAAGGGACAGGGGGCGGTCAGCCCCAGCATTTT	CASSPHKGTGGGQPQHF
TRBV6-5	TRBJ2-7	.	.	TGTGCCAGCAGTTACTCATCGGGAGAGTCCTACGAGCAGTACTTC	CASSYSSGESYEQYF
TRBV7-2	TRBJ1-1	.	.	TGTGCCAGCAGCCCCAAGTATTTCAGGGGCACTGAAGCTTTCTTT	CASSPKYFRGTEAFF
TRBV7-2	TRBJ1-5	.	.	TGTGCCAGCAGCTTAATGGGCGTTAGCAATCAGCCCCAGCATTTT	CASSLMGVSNQPQHF
TRBV10-3	TRBJ2-1	.	.	TGTGCCATCAGTGAGATGGCGGAACCCTACAATGAGCAGTTCTTC	CAISEMAEPYNEQFF
TRBV6-1	TRBJ2-1	.	TRBD2	TGTGCCAGCAGTGTAGCAGGACTAGCAGGCGGTGAGCAGTTCTTC	CASSVAGLAGGEQFF
TRBV27	TRBJ2-1	.	.	TGTGCCAGCAGTTTAGGGGCAGGTTACAATGAGCAGTTCTTC	CASSLGAGYNEQFF
TRBV7-9	TRBJ2-1	.	.	TGTGCCAGCAGCTTAGAGGAGAGGGCAGGGGCGAATGAGCAGTTCTTC	CASSLEERAGANEQFF
TRBV11-2	TRBJ1-3	.	.	TGTGCCAGCGGGCTGAGGGAGGGAAACACCATATATTTT	CASGLREGNTIYF
TRBV5-6	TRBJ2-7	.	.	TGTGCCAGCAGCCCCCTAGGGAAGGGGTACGAGCAGTACTTC	CASSPLGKGYEQYF
TRBV27	TRBJ1-1	.	.	TGTGCCAGCAACCCGGGGGGTCAGGGGAACACTGAAGCTTTCTTT	CASNPGGQGNTEAFF
TRBV21-1	TRBJ2-6	.	.	TGTGCCAGCAGCAATTGTGGTTTTTCGGTCTCTGGGGCCAACGTCCTGACTTTC	CASSNCGFSVSGANVLTF
TRBV14	TRBJ2-7	.	.	TGTGCCAGCAGCCAAGCCTGGGGCGGCTCCTACGAGCAGTACTTC	CASSQAWGGSYEQYF
TRBV12-5	TRBJ2-1	.	.	TGTGCTAGTGGTTTCGGATTGACAGAGCCCTACAATGAGCAGTTCTTC	CASGFGLTEPYNEQFF
TRBV9	TRBJ1-3	.	TRBD1	TGTGCCAGCAGCGCGACAGGGTCTGGAAACACCATATATTTT	CASSATGSGNTIYF
TRBV19	TRBJ2-7	.	TRBD1	TGTGCCAGTAGTAACAGGGGTATCAACGAGCAGTACTTC	CASSNRGINEQYF
TRBV7-9	TRBJ1-1	.	.	TGTGCCAGCAGCTTAGAGGGGTATGAAGCTTTCTTT	CASSLEGYEAFF
TRBV15	TRBJ2-5	.	.	TGTGCCACCAGCAGCCGGGACTTTAAGTGGCAGTACTTC	CATSSRDFKWQYF
TRBV28	TRBJ1-2	.	.	TGTGCCAGCAGTCCAGGAGGGGGAGGGATATACTATGGCTACACCTTC	CASSPGGGGIYYGYTF
TRBV7-9	TRBJ2-7	once	.	TGTGCCAGCAGCTTAGGGGAGGGACAGGAATACGAGCAGTACTTC	CASSLGEGQEYEQYF
TRBV2	TRBJ2-3	.	TRBD2	TGTGCCAGCAGTGATACATCTCGTAGCGGGGCAGATACGCAGTATTTT	CASSDTSRSGADTQYF
TRBV7-8	TRBJ1-5	.	TRBD1	TGTGCCAGCAGCTGGACAGGGAATCAGCCCCAGCATTTT	CASSWTGNQPQHF
TRBV5-1	TRBJ2-3	.	TRBD2	TGCGCCAGCAGCAGATCTAGCGGGAGGGGACTCGGCACAGATACGCAGTATTTT	CASSRSSGRGLGTDTQYF
TRBV7-9	TRBJ2-7	.	TRBD2	TGTGCCAGCAGCCCCTCGGGGGGGCGGGCATCCTACGAGCAGTACTTC	CASSPSGGRASYEQYF
TRBV28	TRBJ1-2	.	.	TGTGTGGTCTACGGAGGCCCTAACTATGGCTACACCTTC	CVVYGGPNYGYTF
TRBV7-8	TRBJ1-5	.	.	TGTGCCAGCAGCTTAAGTCCCCACAAACAGCCCCAGCATTTT	CASSLSPHKQPQHF
TRBV19	TRBJ2-1	.	TRBD2	TGTGCCAGTAGTTCCCAGCGGGAGAGGACTGAGCAGTTCTTC	CASSSQRERTEQFF
TRBV7-3	TRBJ2-3	.	.	TGTGCCAGCAGCAGGGGGCCGGGACTAGGGGATACGCAGTATTTT	CASSRGPGLGDTQYF
TRBV6-5	TRBJ1-2	.	TRBD1	TGTGCCAGCACACCTTTACAGGGGGCTCACTATGGCTACACCTTC	CASTPLQGAHYGYTF
TRBV6-1	TRBJ2-5	.	.	TGTGCAGGAGTCACCGGAACAGGGAAAGGAGAGACCCAGTACTTC	CAGVTGTGKGETQYF
TRBV20-1	TRBJ2-1	.	.	TGCAGTGCTAGGTTAGTAAACGAGCAGTTCTTC	CSARLVNEQFF